This T cell receptor beta chain emerged from a study of technical replicates of blood from a few donors. From germline, CDR1 is SGHRS and CDR2 YFSETQ. CDR3 length: 15 residues. V shed 4 bases and J 4 bases; nucleotides not matched to a gene: 7. Generated by immunoSEQ multiplex PCR, the TCRdb table keeps only in-frame clones and is missing some. The repertoire holds 60,000 or so clones, with approximately 90% as singletons. The chain carries TRBV5-1 and TRBJ2-1, with 8 bases matching TRBD2. The TCR comes from a human donor in good health. Some clones in this sample may be carry-over from other donors' samples. Sequenced sample: PBMCs. CDR3 sequence reads: CASSEGTSRYNEQFF. CDR3 nucleotides: TGCGCCAGCAGCGAGGGGACTAGTCGTTACAATGAGCAGTTCTTC.